The clone carrying this T cell receptor (beta chain) was found once. The antigen remains unidentified. Naive CD8 isolation took CD45RO-negative cells positively selected for CCR7 and excluded terminally differentiated effector memory CD45RA+ cells. This record comes from a study of shared clonotypes between healthy human individuals. Study outcomes and limitations: Sampling involved blood alone; tissue repertoires likely differ. The authors expected sequencing depth to affect clonotype sharing among donors.

Genomic DNA (from each subset) was split evenly across several immunoSEQ plates. Per the original data handling: Filtering differed since immunoSEQ provided only junctions, with no quality scores. Some clones are missing from TCRdb's copy, which holds only in-frame ones; the method was immunoSEQ multiplex PCR. D and trimming come from the DNA, and the V and J calls and clone size come from that table. The sample lists some 1,900,000 clones, about 95% occurring once. V lost 7 bases to trimming and J lost 7 bases; unmatched junction nucleotides: 9. The CDR3 length is 15 residues. Germline V gene data show CDR1 as MNHEY and CDR2 as SMNVEV (reference sequence).

This clonotype originated in a man between 18 and 29 years old in good health. The chain has TRBV27 and TRBJ1-4, with 10 bases lining up with TRBD1. The specimen sequenced was naive CD8+ T cells sorted from blood. The CDR3 DNA reads as TGTGCCAGCACTCTAAGACAGGGGGCTCTTGAAAAACTGTTTTTT. This translates into CASTLRQGALEKLFF.